The clone carrying this TCR beta chain is medium-sized by share. Its matching antigen is unknown. CDR1 SGHTA and CDR2 FQGTGA come from the germline V gene. With 6 bases clipped from V and 5 bases from J, the junction kept 7 bases outside the gene matches. This CDR3 region has 15 residues. The entry originates in a study of T cells after posttransplantation cyclophosphamide. General study findings and limits: TRB clonality was highly associated with recipient CMV seropositivity and reactivation.

Treatment was busulfan-fludarabine conditioning, a marrow graft, and cyclophosphamide on days +3 and +4. Measured with immunoSEQ multiplex PCR; TCRdb has only the in-frame clones, and not every one. The sample lists 30,000 to 45,000 clones; about 77% were seen once. The sequence was obtained from a female patient aged 40-50 years who received an allogeneic stem cell transplant from a related donor, was CMV-positive, and had no GVHD. Some of these T cells may belong to the graft donor. The sample was CD4+ T cells sorted from blood, taken roughly 2,000 days after a stem cell transplant with posttransplant cyclophosphamide. The chain joins TRBV7-3 to TRBJ2-1, with TRBD2 matching 10 bases. The CDR3 DNA is TGTGCCAGCAGTCAGCGGGGGGGCCTCAACAATGAGCAGTTCTTC. It yields the protein CASSQRGGLNNEQFF.